Given below is one T cell receptor (beta chain) in context. Its antigen remains unknown. In the PCR, 60 Vbeta and 13 Jbeta primers were used. Data came from immunoSEQ multiplex PCR; TCRdb stores just in-frame clones and leaves some out. Here the sample spans 150,000 to 200,000 clones, about four fifths being singletons. This sample is drawn from a study of cytomegalovirus exposure and HLA in healthy donors. General study results and limits: When analyzed later, a missense DCLRE1C variant was found to be linked to TCR beta V- and J-gene trimming. In a later analysis, an Asian-associated ancestry cluster reportedly showed fewer N-insertions than the 666-donor mean.

V lost 0 bases and J lost 7, with 11 bases in between. The germline V gene encodes CDR1 SGHNT and CDR2 YYREEE (reference sequence). CDR3 length: 13 residues. V and J are TRBV5-4 and TRBJ2-7; TRBD2 might be the D (6 bases). This sequence originates from a middle-aged man in good health and CMV-seropositive. Sequenced input: PBMCs. This CDR3 is CASSLGQAGEQYF. The CDR3 bases are TGTGCCAGCAGCTTGGGGCAGGCGGGGGAGCAGTACTTC. Full variable domain (missing parts from reference TRBV5-4 and TRBJ2-7): ETGVTQSPTHLIKTRGQQVTLRCSSQSGHNTVSWYQQALGQGPQFIFQYYREEENGRGNFPPRFSGLQFPNYSSELNVNALELDDSALYLCASSLGQAGEQYFGPGTRLTVT.